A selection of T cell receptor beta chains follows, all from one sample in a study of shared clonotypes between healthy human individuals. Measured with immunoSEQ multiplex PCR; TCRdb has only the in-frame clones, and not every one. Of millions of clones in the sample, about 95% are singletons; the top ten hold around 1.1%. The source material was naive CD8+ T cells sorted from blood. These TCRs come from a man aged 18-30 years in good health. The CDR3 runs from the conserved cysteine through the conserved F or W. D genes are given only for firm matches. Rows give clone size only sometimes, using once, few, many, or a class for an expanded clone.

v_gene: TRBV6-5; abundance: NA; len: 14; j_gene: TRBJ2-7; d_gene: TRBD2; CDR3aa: CASSGTSGSYEQYF; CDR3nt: TGTGCCAGCAGCGGGACTAGCGGGAGTTACGAGCAGTACTTC
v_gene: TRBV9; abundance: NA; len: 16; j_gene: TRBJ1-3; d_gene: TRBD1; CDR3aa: CASSVGTGVFGNTIYF; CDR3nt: TGTGCCAGCAGCGTAGGGACAGGGGTTTTTGGAAACACCATATATTTT
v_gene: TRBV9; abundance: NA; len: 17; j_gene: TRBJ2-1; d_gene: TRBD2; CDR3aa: CASSAYSGGASYNEQFF; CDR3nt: TGTGCCAGCAGCGCCTATAGCGGGGGGGCTTCCTACAATGAGCAGTTCTTC
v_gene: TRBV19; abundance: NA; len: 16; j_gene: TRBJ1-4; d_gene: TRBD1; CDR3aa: CASSNPPQGLDEKLFF; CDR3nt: TGTGCCAGTAGCAACCCCCCACAGGGGCTGGATGAAAAACTGTTTTTT
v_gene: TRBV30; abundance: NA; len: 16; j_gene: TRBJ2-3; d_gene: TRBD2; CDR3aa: CAWSPGTSGATDTQYF; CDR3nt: TGTGCCTGGAGTCCCGGGACTAGCGGTGCCACAGATACGCAGTATTTT
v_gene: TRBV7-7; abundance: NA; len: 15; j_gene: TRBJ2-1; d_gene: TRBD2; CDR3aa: CASSLTSGSSHEQFF; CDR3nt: TGTGCTAGCAGCTTGACTAGCGGGAGTTCTCATGAGCAGTTCTTC
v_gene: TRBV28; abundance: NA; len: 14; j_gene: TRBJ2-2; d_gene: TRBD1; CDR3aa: CASSRTGGTGELFF; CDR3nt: TGTGCCAGCAGCAGGACAGGGGGCACCGGGGAGCTGTTTTTT
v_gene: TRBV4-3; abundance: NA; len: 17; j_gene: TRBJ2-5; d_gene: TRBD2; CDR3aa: CASSQDWGREGQETQYF; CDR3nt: TGCGCCAGCAGCCAAGATTGGGGGCGGGAGGGGCAAGAGACCCAGTACTTC
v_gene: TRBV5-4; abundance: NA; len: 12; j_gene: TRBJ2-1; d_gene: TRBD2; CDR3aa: CASASSSGLAVF; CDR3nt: TGTGCCAGCGCCTCTTCTTCGGGACTAGCGGTCTTC
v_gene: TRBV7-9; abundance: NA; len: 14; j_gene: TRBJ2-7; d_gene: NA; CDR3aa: CASSRRDSSYEQYF; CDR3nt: TGTGCCAGCAGCCGGAGGGATTCCTCCTACGAGCAGTACTTC
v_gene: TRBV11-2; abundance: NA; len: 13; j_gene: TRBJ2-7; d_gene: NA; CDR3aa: CASSLQSSYEQYF; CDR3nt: TGTGCCAGCAGCTTGCAGAGCTCCTACGAGCAGTACTTC
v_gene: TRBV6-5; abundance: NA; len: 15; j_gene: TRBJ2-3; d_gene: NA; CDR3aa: CASSYSGGATDTQYF; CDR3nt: TGTGCCAGCAGTTACTCCGGCGGGGCGACAGATACGCAGTATTTT
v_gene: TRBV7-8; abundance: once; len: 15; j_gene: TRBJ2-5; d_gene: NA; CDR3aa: CASSLEEGRQETQYF; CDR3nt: TGTGCCAGCAGCTTAGAGGAGGGGCGCCAAGAGACCCAGTACTTC
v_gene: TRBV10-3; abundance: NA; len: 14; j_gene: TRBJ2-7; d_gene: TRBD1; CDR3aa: CATTRQGSFDEQYF; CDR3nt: TGTGCCACAACCAGACAGGGATCCTTTGATGAGCAGTACTTC
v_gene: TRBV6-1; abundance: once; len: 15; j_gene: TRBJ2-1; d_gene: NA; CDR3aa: CASSDRATLVNEQFF; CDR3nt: TGTGCCAGCAGTGACCGGGCTACCCTTGTCAATGAGCAGTTCTTC
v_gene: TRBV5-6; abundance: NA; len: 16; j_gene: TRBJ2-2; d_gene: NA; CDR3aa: CASSLFPSTNTGELFF; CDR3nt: TGTGCCAGCAGCTTGTTTCCTAGCACGAACACCGGGGAGCTGTTTTTT
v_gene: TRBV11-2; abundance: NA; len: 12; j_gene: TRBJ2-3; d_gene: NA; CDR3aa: CASSFNPDTQYF; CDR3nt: TGTGCCAGCAGCTTTAACCCAGATACGCAGTATTTT
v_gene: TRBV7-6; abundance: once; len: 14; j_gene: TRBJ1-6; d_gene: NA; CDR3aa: CASSLENFNSPLHF; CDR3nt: TGTGCCAGCAGCTTAGAGAACTTTAATTCACCCCTCCACTTT
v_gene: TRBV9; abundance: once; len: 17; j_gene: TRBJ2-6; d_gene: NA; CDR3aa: CASSGGETYSGANVLTF; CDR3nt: TGTGCCAGCAGCGGAGGGGAAACTTACTCTGGGGCCAACGTCCTGACTTTC
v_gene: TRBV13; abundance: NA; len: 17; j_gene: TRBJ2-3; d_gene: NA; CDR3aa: CASSLGGVRGLSDTQYF; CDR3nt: TGTGCCAGCAGCTTAGGCGGGGTCAGGGGTTTGTCAGATACGCAGTATTTT
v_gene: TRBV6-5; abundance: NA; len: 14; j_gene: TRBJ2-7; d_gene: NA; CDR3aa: CASSLGTGAYEQYF; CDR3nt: TGTGCCAGCAGCCTTGGGACGGGAGCCTACGAGCAGTACTTC
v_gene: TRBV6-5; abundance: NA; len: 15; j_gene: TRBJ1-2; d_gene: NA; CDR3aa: CASSNSPTENYGYTF; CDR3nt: TGTGCCAGCAGCAACTCCCCGACAGAGAACTATGGCTACACCTTC
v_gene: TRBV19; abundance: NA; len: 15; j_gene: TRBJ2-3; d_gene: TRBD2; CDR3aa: CASSDFAGGLYTQYF; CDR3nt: TGTGCCAGTAGTGACTTCGCGGGAGGTCTGTATACGCAGTATTTT
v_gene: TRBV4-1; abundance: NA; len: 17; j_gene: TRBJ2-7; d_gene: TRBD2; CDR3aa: CASSQGSPSGISYEQYF; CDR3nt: TGCGCCAGCAGCCAGGGGTCCCCTAGCGGGATTTCCTACGAGCAGTACTTC
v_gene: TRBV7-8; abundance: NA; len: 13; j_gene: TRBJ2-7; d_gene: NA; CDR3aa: CASSRDNSYEQYF; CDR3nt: TGTGCCAGCAGTAGGGACAACTCCTACGAGCAGTACTTC
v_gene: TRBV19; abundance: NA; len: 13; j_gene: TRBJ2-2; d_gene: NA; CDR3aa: CASSILHTGELFF; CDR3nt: TGTGCCAGTAGTATACTACACACCGGGGAGCTGTTTTTT
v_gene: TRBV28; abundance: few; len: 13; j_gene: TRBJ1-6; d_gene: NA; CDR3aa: CASTYFENSPLHF; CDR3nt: TGTGCCAGCACCTACTTTGAAAATTCACCCCTCCACTTT
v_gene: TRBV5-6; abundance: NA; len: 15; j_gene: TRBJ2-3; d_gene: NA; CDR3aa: CASSLEGVTTDTQYF; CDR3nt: TGTGCCAGCAGCTTGGAAGGGGTTACCACAGATACGCAGTATTTT
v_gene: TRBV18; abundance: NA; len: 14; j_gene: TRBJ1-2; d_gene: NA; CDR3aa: CASSWDPSYYGYTF; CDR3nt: TGTGCCAGCTCATGGGACCCTTCTTACTATGGCTACACCTTC
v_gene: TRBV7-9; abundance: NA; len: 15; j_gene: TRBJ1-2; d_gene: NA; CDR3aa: CASSLAEGLDQGYTF; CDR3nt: TGTGCCAGCAGCTTAGCGGAGGGACTAGATCAAGGCTACACCTTC
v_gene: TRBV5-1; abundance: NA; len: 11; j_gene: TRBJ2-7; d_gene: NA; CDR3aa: CASSNGYEQYF; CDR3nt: TGCGCCAGCAGTAACGGTTACGAGCAGTACTTC
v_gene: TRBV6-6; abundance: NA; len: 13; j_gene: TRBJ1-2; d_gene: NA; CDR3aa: CASSKDPNYGYTF; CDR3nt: TGTGCCAGCAGTAAAGATCCTAACTATGGCTACACCTTC
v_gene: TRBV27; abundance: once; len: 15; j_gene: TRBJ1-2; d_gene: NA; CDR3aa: CASSEEGFRYGGYTF; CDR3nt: TGTGCCAGCAGTGAGGAAGGATTTAGGTACGGTGGCTACACCTTC
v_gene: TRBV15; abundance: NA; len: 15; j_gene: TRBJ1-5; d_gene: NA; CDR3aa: CATSSGTISNQPQHF; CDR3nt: TGTGCCACCAGCAGCGGGACGATTAGCAATCAGCCCCAGCATTTT
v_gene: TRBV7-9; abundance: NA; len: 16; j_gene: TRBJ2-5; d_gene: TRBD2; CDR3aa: CASSSSWGLAQETQYF; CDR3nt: TGTGCCAGCAGCTCAAGTTGGGGACTAGCGCAAGAGACCCAGTACTTC
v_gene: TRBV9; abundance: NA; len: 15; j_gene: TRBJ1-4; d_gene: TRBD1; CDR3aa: CASSARTGFGEKLFF; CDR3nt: TGTGCCAGCAGCGCACGGACAGGGTTTGGTGAAAAACTGTTTTTT
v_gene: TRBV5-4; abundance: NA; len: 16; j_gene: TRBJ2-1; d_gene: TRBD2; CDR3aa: CASSAPGLAGDNEQFF; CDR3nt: TGTGCCAGCAGCGCACCGGGACTAGCGGGGGACAATGAGCAGTTCTTC
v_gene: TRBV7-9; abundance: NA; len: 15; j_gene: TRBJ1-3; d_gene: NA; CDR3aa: CASSLADTSRNTIYF; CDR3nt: TGTGCCAGCAGCTTAGCGGATACGTCGAGAAACACCATATATTTT
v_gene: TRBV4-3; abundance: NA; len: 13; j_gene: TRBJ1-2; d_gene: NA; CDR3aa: CASSQAGEYGYTF; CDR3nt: TGCGCCAGCAGCCAAGCTGGGGAATATGGCTACACCTTC
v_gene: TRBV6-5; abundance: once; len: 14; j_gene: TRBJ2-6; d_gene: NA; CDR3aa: CASTYSWGANVLTF; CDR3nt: TGTGCCAGCACCTATAGCTGGGGGGCCAACGTCCTGACTTTC
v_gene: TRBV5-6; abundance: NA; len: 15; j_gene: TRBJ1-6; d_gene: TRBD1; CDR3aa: CASSEETGFNSPLHF; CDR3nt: TGTGCCAGCAGCGAAGAGACAGGGTTTAATTCACCCCTCCACTTT
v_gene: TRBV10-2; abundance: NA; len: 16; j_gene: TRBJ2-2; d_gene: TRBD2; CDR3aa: CASRELAGVLSGELFF; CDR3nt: TGCGCCAGCAGGGAACTAGCGGGAGTACTTTCTGGGGAGCTGTTTTTT
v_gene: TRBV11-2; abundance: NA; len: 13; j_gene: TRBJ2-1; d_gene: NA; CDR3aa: CASSPSLGNEQFF; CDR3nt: TGTGCCAGCAGCCCCTCCCTGGGGAATGAGCAGTTCTTC
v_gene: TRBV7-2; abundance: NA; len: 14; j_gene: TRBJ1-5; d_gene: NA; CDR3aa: CASSLDSLDQPQHF; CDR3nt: TGTGCCAGCAGCTTAGATTCGTTGGATCAGCCCCAGCATTTT